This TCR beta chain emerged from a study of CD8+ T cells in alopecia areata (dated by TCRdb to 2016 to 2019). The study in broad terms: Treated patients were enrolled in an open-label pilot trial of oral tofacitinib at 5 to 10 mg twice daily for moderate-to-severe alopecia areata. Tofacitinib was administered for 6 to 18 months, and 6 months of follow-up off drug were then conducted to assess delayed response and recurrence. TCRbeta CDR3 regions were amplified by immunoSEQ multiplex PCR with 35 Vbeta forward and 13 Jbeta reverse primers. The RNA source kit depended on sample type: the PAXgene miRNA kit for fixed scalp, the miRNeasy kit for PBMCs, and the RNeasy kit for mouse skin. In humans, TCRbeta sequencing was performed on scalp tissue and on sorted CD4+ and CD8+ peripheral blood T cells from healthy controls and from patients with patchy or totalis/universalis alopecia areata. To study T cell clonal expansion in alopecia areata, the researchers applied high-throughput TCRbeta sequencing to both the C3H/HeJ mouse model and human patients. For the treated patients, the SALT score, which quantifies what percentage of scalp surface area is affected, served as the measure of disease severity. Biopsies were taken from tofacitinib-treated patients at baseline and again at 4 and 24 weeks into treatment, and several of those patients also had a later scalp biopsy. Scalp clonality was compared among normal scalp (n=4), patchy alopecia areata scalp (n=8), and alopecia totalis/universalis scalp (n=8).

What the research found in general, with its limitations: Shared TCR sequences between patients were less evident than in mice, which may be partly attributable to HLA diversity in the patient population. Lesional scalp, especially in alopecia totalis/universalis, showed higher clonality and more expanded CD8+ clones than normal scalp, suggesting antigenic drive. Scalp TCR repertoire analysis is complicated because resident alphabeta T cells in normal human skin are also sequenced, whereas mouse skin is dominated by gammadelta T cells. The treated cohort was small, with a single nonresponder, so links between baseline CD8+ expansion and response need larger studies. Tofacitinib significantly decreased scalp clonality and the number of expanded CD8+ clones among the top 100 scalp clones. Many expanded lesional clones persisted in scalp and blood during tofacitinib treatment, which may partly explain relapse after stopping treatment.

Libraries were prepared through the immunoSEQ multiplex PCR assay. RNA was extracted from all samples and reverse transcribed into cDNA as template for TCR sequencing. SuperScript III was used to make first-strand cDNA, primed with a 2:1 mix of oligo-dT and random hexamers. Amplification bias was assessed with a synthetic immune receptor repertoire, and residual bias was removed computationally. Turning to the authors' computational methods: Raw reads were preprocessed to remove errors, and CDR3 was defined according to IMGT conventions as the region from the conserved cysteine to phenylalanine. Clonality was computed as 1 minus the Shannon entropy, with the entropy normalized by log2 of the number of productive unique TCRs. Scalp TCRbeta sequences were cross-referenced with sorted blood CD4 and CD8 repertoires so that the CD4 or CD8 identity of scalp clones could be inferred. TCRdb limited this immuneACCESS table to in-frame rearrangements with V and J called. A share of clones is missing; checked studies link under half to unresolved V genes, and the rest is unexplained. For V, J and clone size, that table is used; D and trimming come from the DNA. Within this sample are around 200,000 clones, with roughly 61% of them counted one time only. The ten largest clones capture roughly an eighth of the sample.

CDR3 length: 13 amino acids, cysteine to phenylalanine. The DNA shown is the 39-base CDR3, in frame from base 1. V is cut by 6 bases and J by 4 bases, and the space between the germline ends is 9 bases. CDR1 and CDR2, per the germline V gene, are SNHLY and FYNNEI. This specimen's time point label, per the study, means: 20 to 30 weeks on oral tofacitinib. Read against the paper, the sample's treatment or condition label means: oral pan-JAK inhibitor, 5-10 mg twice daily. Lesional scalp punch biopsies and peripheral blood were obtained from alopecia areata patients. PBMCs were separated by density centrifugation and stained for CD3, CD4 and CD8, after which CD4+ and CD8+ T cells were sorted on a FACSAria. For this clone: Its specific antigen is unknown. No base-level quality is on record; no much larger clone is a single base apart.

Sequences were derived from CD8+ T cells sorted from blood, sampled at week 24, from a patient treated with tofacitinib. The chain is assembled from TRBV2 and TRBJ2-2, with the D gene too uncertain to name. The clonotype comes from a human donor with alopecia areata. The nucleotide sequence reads TGTGCCAGCAGCCTCGGTGGCACCGGGGAGCTGTTTTTT. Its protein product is CASSLGGTGELFF.